The rows below give T cell receptor beta chains drawn from one sample of a study of blood T cells in healthy people across ages. TCRdb called the 5' RACE reads again in MiXCR, with one record for every CDR3 protein. The data show around 800,000 distinct CDR3 sequences, around 45% seen once. The material sequenced was blood. These receptors all stem from an elderly man in good health. The CDR3 runs from the conserved cysteine through the conserved F or W. D genes are given only for firm matches. Part of the rows lack a size; the others show once, few, many or a class for expanded clones.

D | J | size | V | DNA | CDR3
TRBD1 | TRBJ2-5 | many | TRBV7-7 | TGTGCTAGCAGCTTGAAAAATTGGGGACAGGGGGCAGAAGAGACCCAGTACTTC | CASSLKNWGQGAEETQYF
NA | TRBJ2-3 | few | TRBV5-6 | TGTGCCAGCAGCTTGGCGGGGACCCCAGATACGCAGTATTTT | CASSLAGTPDTQYF
NA | TRBJ2-1 | NA | TRBV7-6 | TGTGCCAGCAGCTCGCGAATTGAAGCGACCCTCTACAATGAGCAGTTCTTC | CASSSRIEATLYNEQFF
TRBD2 | TRBJ2-1 | NA | TRBV2 | TGTGCCAGCACCATGGGACTAGTCAGCGAGCAGTTCTTC | CASTMGLVSEQFF
NA | TRBJ1-5 | NA | TRBV3-1 | TGTGCCAGCAGCCAACTGGGACTGGGCAATCAGCCCCAGCATTTT | CASSQLGLGNQPQHF
NA | TRBJ1-2 | NA | TRBV6-5 | TGTGCCAGCAGCCAGCCGTCTTACTATGGCTACACCTTC | CASSQPSYYGYTF
TRBD2 | TRBJ2-3 | NA | TRBV5-1 | TGCGCCAGCAGCTTGGTCCCCAGCGGGAGGGCCGCAGATACGCAGTATTTT | CASSLVPSGRAADTQYF
TRBD1 | TRBJ2-1 | NA | TRBV27 | TGTGCCAGCAGTTCCTGGACAGGGGGCGCGGGGAATGAGCAGTTCTTC | CASSSWTGGAGNEQFF
TRBD1 | TRBJ2-2 | NA | TRBV9 | TGTGCCAGCAGCGTAGCCGGGACAGGGAACACCGGGGAGCTGTTTTTT | CASSVAGTGNTGELFF
NA | TRBJ2-6 | few | TRBV27 | TGTGCCAGCAGTTTAGGTGGTAGAGGGTACTCTGGGGCCAACGTCCTGACTTTC | CASSLGGRGYSGANVLTF
TRBD2 | TRBJ2-2 | once | TRBV6-1 | TGTGCCAGCAATCAGGCGGGAGGCGCGAACACCGGGGAGCTGTTTTTT | CASNQAGGANTGELFF
NA | TRBJ2-5 | once | TRBV27 | TGTGCCAGCAGTGTCGTAGGGGGACGGCAGTACTTC | CASSVVGGRQYF
TRBD2 | TRBJ2-5 | NA | TRBV25-1 | TGTGCCAGCAGTGAACTAGCGGGAGTCTATGAGCAGTACTTC | CASSELAGVYEQYF
NA | TRBJ2-1 | once | TRBV20-1 | TGCAGTGCTAGAGATATTGGGGGCGGTCAGCAGTTCTTC | CSARDIGGGQQFF
NA | TRBJ1-4 | NA | TRBV15 | TGTGCCACCAGGGGAGGGCAGGCTAATGAAAAACTGTTTTTT | CATRGGQANEKLFF
NA | TRBJ1-4 | NA | TRBV2 | TGTGCCAGCAGTGAGCAGGGCGCGGGAACTAATGAAAAACTGTTTTTT | CASSEQGAGTNEKLFF
NA | TRBJ2-1 | NA | TRBV10-3 | TGTGCCATCAGTGAGACCAGACCACCCAGTGAGCAGTTCTTC | CAISETRPPSEQFF
TRBD2 | TRBJ2-1 | few | TRBV7-2 | TGTGCCAGCAGCTTACCCGGACTAGCGGTTTACAATGAGCAGTTCTTC | CASSLPGLAVYNEQFF
NA | TRBJ1-1 | NA | TRBV29-1 | TGCAGCGTTGAAAGGTTTGCGGGTGGAACTGAAGCTTTCTTT | CSVERFAGGTEAFF
NA | TRBJ2-3 | NA | TRBV19 | TGTGTCAGTAGTATGGCTAGCACAGATACGCAGTATTTT | CVSSMASTDTQYF
NA | TRBJ2-3 | NA | TRBV7-2 | TGTGCCAGCAGCAGGGGACCCCGGTATACGCAGTATTTT | CASSRGPRYTQYF
NA | TRBJ1-1 | NA | TRBV25-1 | TGTGTCAGCAGTGAATACTACGGTAACACTGAAGCTTTCTTT | CVSSEYYGNTEAFF
NA | TRBJ2-7 | NA | TRBV10-3 | TGTGCCATCAGTGAGGGCCAGGGTTTCTCCTACGAGCAGTACTTC | CAISEGQGFSYEQYF
TRBD2 | TRBJ2-1 | NA | TRBV4-2 | TGTGCCAGCAGCCAAGATCATCGACGACTAGCGGGGGGACTTCTTGAGCAGTTCTTC | CASSQDHRRLAGGLLEQFF
NA | TRBJ2-5 | NA | TRBV29-1 | TGCAGCGTTGAGGGGCAGACAAACCAAGAGACCCAGTACTTC | CSVEGQTNQETQYF
NA | TRBJ1-3 | few | TRBV2 | TGTGCCAGCAGTGAGGGAAACACCATATATTTT | CASSEGNTIYF
NA | TRBJ2-3 | many | TRBV15 | TGTGCCACCAGCAGAGTATTTAGCGGCACAGATACGCAGTATTTT | CATSRVFSGTDTQYF
NA | TRBJ2-1 | NA | TRBV29-1 | TGCAGCGTTGAAATCCGCGACAATGAGCAGTTCTTC | CSVEIRDNEQFF
NA | TRBJ2-7 | few | TRBV29-1 | TGCAGCGTGGGGTTTAGCTCCTACGAGCAGTACTTC | CSVGFSSYEQYF
TRBD2 | TRBJ2-5 | NA | TRBV3-1 | TGTGCCAGCAGTCTCCAGAGCGGGAGCGAGACCCAGTACTTC | CASSLQSGSETQYF
NA | TRBJ2-1 | many | TRBV5-1 | TGCGCCAGCAGCTTGGCCCCTAGCGACTACAATGAGCAGTTCTTC | CASSLAPSDYNEQFF
TRBD2 | TRBJ2-1 | few | TRBV5-1 | TGCGCCAGCAGCCACCCGGGAGGGGAGCAGTTCTTC | CASSHPGGEQFF
NA | TRBJ2-5 | NA | TRBV7-2 | TGTGCCAGCAGCCCCCCCCCCGGGACTCCACTGGGGAATGAGCAGTACTTC | CASSPPPGTPLGNEQYF
NA | TRBJ2-5 | NA | TRBV20-1 | TGCAGTGCTGCTCTTTGGGGGGAGACCCAGTACTTC | CSAALWGETQYF
NA | TRBJ1-2 | NA | TRBV3-1 | TGTGCCAGCAGCGCAGTCCAGGGGTTCTATGGCTACACCTTC | CASSAVQGFYGYTF
NA | TRBJ2-3 | NA | TRBV20-1 | TGCAGTGCGGGGCCAACCAAATGGACAGATACGCAGTATTTT | CSAGPTKWTDTQYF
NA | TRBJ2-2 | NA | TRBV5-4 | TGTGCCAGCAGCCCGCTACCTATGAACACCGGGGAGCTGTTTTTT | CASSPLPMNTGELFF
NA | TRBJ1-2 | NA | TRBV6-2/TRBV6-3 | TGTGCCAGCAGCGTTAACACGATTTATGGCTACACCTTC | CASSVNTIYGYTF
NA | TRBJ1-2 | NA | TRBV29-1 | TGCAGCGTTGAAGGGGGGGCGGCTAACTATGGCTACACCTTC | CSVEGGAANYGYTF
NA | TRBJ1-2 | NA | TRBV20-1 | TGCAGTGCTAGAATCGACAGGATGAGCTATGGCTACACCTTC | CSARIDRMSYGYTF
TRBD2 | TRBJ2-1 | NA | TRBV3-1 | TGTGCCAGCAGCCAAGGGGCGGGGGGCCGCAATGAGCAGTTCTTC | CASSQGAGGRNEQFF
TRBD1 | TRBJ2-3 | NA | TRBV7-6 | TGTGCCAGCAGTCGTATTGCCGGGACAGGGATGGATACGCAGTATTTT | CASSRIAGTGMDTQYF
TRBD2 | TRBJ2-3 | NA | TRBV10-3 | TGTGCCATCAGTGAGTTCCCAGCGGGGGCCCGGGGAGATACGCAGTATTTT | CAISEFPAGARGDTQYF
NA | TRBJ2-7 | NA | TRBV7-2 | TGTGCCAGCAACCCCGAGCTCGACTACAATGAGCAGTACTTC | CASNPELDYNEQYF
NA | TRBJ2-1 | few | TRBV6-4 | TGTGCCAGCAGCCGACTGGGGGGAAATGAGCAGTTCTTC | CASSRLGGNEQFF
NA | TRBJ2-1 | NA | TRBV24-1 | TGTGCCACCAGTTCTCACTACAATGAGCAGTTCTTC | CATSSHYNEQFF
TRBD2 | TRBJ2-3 | few | TRBV5-1 | TGCGCCAGCAGCTCGACTAGCGGGAACACAGATACGCAGTATTTT | CASSSTSGNTDTQYF
NA | TRBJ1-1 | NA | TRBV7-9 | TGTGCCAGCGGCTTTGGAGGGGACACTGAAGCTTTCTTT | CASGFGGDTEAFF
TRBD1 | TRBJ2-7 | NA | TRBV18 | TGTGCCAGCTCGGATGGACAGGGCTACGAGCAGTACTTC | CASSDGQGYEQYF
TRBD1 | TRBJ1-3 | NA | TRBV12-3/TRBV12-4 | TGTGCCAGCAGTTTTCGACAGGGGATTAGCACCATATATTTT | CASSFRQGISTIYF
TRBD1 | TRBJ2-1 | NA | TRBV27 | TGTGCCAGCAGACAGGGGTTTACTGTCAATGAGCAGTTCTTC | CASRQGFTVNEQFF
TRBD2 | TRBJ2-1 | NA | TRBV7-9 | TGTGCCAGCAGCCCCACTAGCGGGGGTCGGAATGAGCAGTTCTTC | CASSPTSGGRNEQFF
NA | TRBJ1-1 | many | TRBV15 | TGTGCCACCAGCAGAGAAGGGTGGGAGAACACTGAAGCTTTCTTT | CATSREGWENTEAFF